This TCR beta chain was recorded in a study of regulatory T cells in long-lasting Graves disease. Study overall: The criterion for persistent Graves' disease was over 5 years of antithyroid drugs with positive TSH receptor antibodies.

This clonotype was observed many times. Its antigen remains unknown. Germline CDR1 SEHNR, CDR2 FQNEAQ (reference sequence). The CDR3 is 12 amino acids. J lost 3 bases, V lost 9 bases, and 4 bases had no gene match. The time point: persistent/refractory GD, antithyroid drugs over 5 years with positive TRAb. Extracted RNA from PBMCs served as the source of the TCR library. Study observations and caveats: TRBV28 was favored in persistent disease, as were TRBJ1-2 and TRBJ2-5.

iRepertoire HTBI primers and Arm-PCR of CDR3 regions built TCR beta libraries. TCRdb passed the multiplex PCR reads through MiXCR, listing each CDR3 protein once. The table records about 340,000 distinct CDR3 sequences, about 20% of them present only once. Sample: peripheral blood mononuclear cells (PBMCs), taken when the disease was refractory, from a patient treated with antithyroid drugs. The sequence was obtained from a female donor with Graves disease. The V and J genes are TRBV7-9 and TRBJ2-7; TRBD1 matches 8 bases. This chain's CDR3 is CARRGQDYEQYF. The DNA for the CDR3 is TGTGCCAGACGGGGACAGGACTACGAGCAGTACTTC.